A selection of T cell receptor beta chains follows, all from one sample in a study of Ad26.COV2.S vaccination and SARS-CoV-2 variants. Sequencing used immunoSEQ multiplex PCR; TCRdb keeps in-frame clones, though not all of them. Of about 680,000 clones listed, roughly nine tenths are singletons. This specimen consisted of peripheral blood, obtained in a trial of Ad26.COV2.S vaccine versus placebo. Receptors originate from a person between 18 and 65 years old who received the Ad26.COV2.S COVID-19 vaccine or a placebo. CDR3s include the opening cysteine and the closing phenylalanine or tryptophan. A D gene is named only where the DNA matches it firmly. The size of a clone is reported for some rows only, either as once, few or many, or as a class for expanded clones.

d_call	clone_size	j_call	v_call	cdr3_aa	cdr3_nt
NA	NA	TRBJ2-7	TRBV23-1	CASSNKGTRNYEQYF	TGCGCCAGCAGTAACAAAGGGACGCGAAACTACGAGCAGTACTTC
NA	NA	TRBJ2-1	TRBV9	CASSVGGSNEQFF	TGTGCCAGCAGCGTAGGAGGGAGCAATGAGCAGTTCTTC
NA	once	TRBJ1-1	TRBV18	CASSTGRPNTEAFF	TGTGCCAGCTCGACGGGACGGCCGAACACTGAAGCTTTCTTT
NA	once	TRBJ2-7	TRBV10-3	CAISPGSTYEQYF	TGTGCCATCAGTCCAGGGAGCACCTACGAGCAGTACTTC
NA	NA	TRBJ2-2	TRBV24-1	CATSEPGFSNAGELFF	TGTGCCACCAGTGAACCAGGCTTCTCCAACGCCGGGGAGCTGTTTTTT
NA	NA	TRBJ1-6	TRBV19	CASSLEGQNSPLHF	TGTGCCAGTAGTCTCGAGGGCCAAAATTCACCCCTCCACTTT
TRBD1	NA	TRBJ1-2	TRBV27	CASKDRQGAGYGYTF	TGTGCCAGCAAGGACAGGCAGGGGGCGGGCTATGGCTACACCTTC
NA	NA	TRBJ2-1	TRBV5-1	CASSLARSYNEQFF	TGCGCCAGCAGCCTCGCCAGATCCTACAATGAGCAGTTCTTC
NA	NA	TRBJ1-6	TRBV14	CASSQDGGGGTPLHF	TGTGCCAGCAGCCAAGATGGCGGGGGGGGAACACCCCTCCACTTT
NA	NA	TRBJ1-4	TRBV4-3	CASSLGRGNEKLFF	TGCGCCAGCAGCCTCGGCAGAGGTAATGAAAAACTGTTTTTT
TRBD1	NA	TRBJ2-1	TRBV5-1	CASSLGTANNEQFF	TGCGCCAGCAGCTTAGGGACAGCAAACAATGAGCAGTTCTTC
TRBD2	NA	TRBJ2-1	TRBV4-3	CASSTTSGGPGEQFF	TGCGCCAGCAGCACGACTAGCGGGGGGCCGGGGGAGCAGTTCTTC
NA	NA	TRBJ1-1	TRBV7-9	CASSFSSTEAFF	TGTGCCAGCAGCTTTTCTAGCACTGAAGCTTTCTTT
NA	NA	TRBJ1-2	TRBV7-8	CASSFRLGPIYGYTF	TGTGCCAGCAGCTTCCGACTGGGGCCCATCTATGGCTACACCTTC
NA	NA	TRBJ1-6	TRBV3-1/TRBV3-2	CASSQELGADSPLHF	TGTGCCAGCAGCCAAGAGCTGGGAGCGGATTCACCCCTCCACTTT
NA	once	TRBJ1-4	TRBV5-1	CASSLRGINEKLFF	TGCGCCAGCAGCTTGAGAGGGATTAATGAAAAACTGTTTTTT
TRBD2	NA	TRBJ2-3	TRBV6-1	CASSDVGSGRARTQYF	TGTGCCAGCAGTGACGTCGGTAGCGGGAGGGCTAGGACGCAGTATTTT
NA	NA	TRBJ2-7	TRBV5-4	CASSLAGSFEQYF	TGTGCCAGCAGCTTGGCCGGGTCTTTCGAGCAGTACTTC
TRBD2	once	TRBJ2-1	TRBV29-1	CSVAFSTSGSYNEQFF	TGCAGCGTTGCTTTCTCGACTAGCGGCTCCTACAATGAGCAGTTCTTC
TRBD2	NA	TRBJ2-1	TRBV9	CASSVGTSGGVIEQFF	TGTGCCAGCAGCGTGGGCACTAGCGGGGGGGTTATTGAGCAGTTCTTC
NA	NA	TRBJ2-2	TRBV19	CASSIRGDTGELFF	TGTGCCAGTAGTATCAGGGGTGATACCGGGGAGCTGTTTTTT
NA	NA	TRBJ1-2	TRBV30	CAWSVAVKWYGYTF	TGTGCCTGGAGTGTCGCCGTCAAATGGTATGGCTACACCTTC
NA	NA	TRBJ1-1	TRBV7-8	CASSPSGILNTEAFF	TGTGCCAGCAGTCCCTCGGGCATACTGAACACTGAAGCTTTCTTT
NA	NA	TRBJ1-2	TRBV6-6	CASSYPQGSTSYGYTF	TGTGCCAGCAGTTACCCTCAGGGTTCGACTAGCTATGGCTACACCTTC
TRBD1	NA	TRBJ2-7	TRBV10-3	CAISESLGGQGNYEQYF	TGTGCCATCAGTGAGTCCCTCGGGGGACAGGGGAACTACGAGCAGTACTTC
NA	NA	TRBJ2-7	TRBV7-2	CASSLGIGPVYEQYF	TGTGCCAGCAGCTTAGGTATCGGGCCAGTCTACGAGCAGTACTTC
NA	NA	TRBJ1-1	TRBV29-1	CSVGGTEAFF	TGCAGCGTTGGAGGCACTGAAGCTTTCTTT
TRBD1	NA	TRBJ1-5	TRBV3-1/TRBV3-2	CASSPTGGHNQPQHF	TGTGCCAGCAGCCCGACAGGGGGCCACAATCAGCCCCAGCATTTT
NA	NA	TRBJ1-5	TRBV18	CASSPGSSQPQHF	TGTGCCAGCTCACCAGGTTCGAGTCAGCCCCAGCATTTT
NA	NA	TRBJ1-5	TRBV6-1	CASSESGGGQPQHF	TGTGCCAGCAGTGAATCTGGGGGCGGTCAGCCCCAGCATTTT
NA	NA	TRBJ2-2	TRBV5-4	CASSLGTATNTGELFF	TGTGCCAGCAGCTTGGGTACAGCAACGAACACCGGGGAGCTGTTTTTT
TRBD2	NA	TRBJ2-1	TRBV24-1	CATSDPPGGANEQFF	TGTGCCACCAGTGACCCCCCGGGGGGAGCAAATGAGCAGTTCTTC
NA	NA	TRBJ1-5	TRBV20-1	CSASRNEQPQHF	TGCAGTGCTAGTCGGAACGAGCAGCCCCAGCATTTT
NA	NA	TRBJ1-1	TRBV18	CASSPRTGTKFYSTEAFF	TGTGCCAGCTCACCAAGAACCGGGACAAAATTTTATAGCACTGAAGCTTTCTTT
NA	once	TRBJ1-1	TRBV10-3	CAISGREGRNTEAFF	TGTGCCATCAGTGGCAGGGAGGGTCGAAACACTGAAGCTTTCTTT
NA	NA	TRBJ1-1	TRBV7-9	CASSLQDMNTEAFF	TGTGCCAGCAGCCTCCAGGACATGAACACTGAAGCTTTCTTT
NA	NA	TRBJ2-1	TRBV19	CASDPRGRRTSGNEQFF	TGTGCCAGTGACCCCCGTGGGCGCAGGACCTCGGGCAATGAGCAGTTCTTC
NA	NA	TRBJ2-7	TRBV7-2	CASSQVGDQDRYEQYF	TGTGCCAGCAGCCAAGTGGGGGACCAAGATCGCTACGAGCAGTACTTC
NA	NA	TRBJ2-1	TRBV3-1/TRBV3-2	CASSQDRRGSTYNEQFF	TGTGCCAGCAGCCAAGATCGTAGAGGGAGCACCTACAATGAGCAGTTCTTC
NA	once	TRBJ2-1	TRBV12-3/TRBV12-4	CASSGYSYNEQFF	TGTGCCAGTTCGGGCTATTCCTACAATGAGCAGTTCTTC
NA	NA	TRBJ1-2	TRBV5-1	CASSLGQGSISYTF	TGCGCCAGCAGCTTGGGGCAGGGGAGTATTAGCTACACCTTC
NA	NA	TRBJ2-5	TRBV7-9	CASSFADLETQYF	TGTGCCAGCAGCTTTGCGGACCTGGAGACCCAGTACTTC
TRBD2	NA	TRBJ2-3	TRBV9	CASSTTSGFDYTQYF	TGTGCCAGCAGCACGACTAGCGGGTTTGATTATACGCAGTATTTT
NA	NA	TRBJ1-2	TRBV18	CTSSPLEDYGYTF	TGTACCAGCTCACCATTAGAGGACTATGGCTACACCTTC
NA	NA	TRBJ1-6	TRBV10-3	CAISGGANNSPLHF	TGTGCCATCAGTGGGGGGGCAAACAATTCACCCCTCCACTTT
NA	NA	TRBJ2-1	TRBV18	CASSPREDYKKAFF	TGTGCCAGCTCACCCCGAGAGGACTATAAAAAGGCGTTCTTC